The 8 T cell receptor beta chains below come from one sample, sequenced in a study of T-cell reconstitution after alpha-beta-depleted transplantation in children. Preparation of the TCRbeta library involved a method that used unique molecular identifiers. MiXCR, applied by TCRdb to the PCR reads, yields one record per CDR3 protein. Among about 470,000 distinct CDR3 sequences listed, 43% were seen once. The material was PBMCs, obtained before TCRalphabeta/CD19-depleted stem cell transplant. The receptors shown here come from a girl aged 2-10 years with aplastic anemia, due to receive a stem cell transplant.

The V call is TRBV15, the J call TRBJ2-4, with a tentative D call TRBD2 (6 bases). The ends were cut back, 1 base at V and 5 bases at J, with 12 bases in the middle. Germline CDR1 and CDR2: LNHNV and YYDKDF (reference sequence). This CDR3 has 15 residues. The CDR3 region has the DNA TGTGCCACCAGCAGAGGCGGGGAATACGAAAACATTCAGTACTTC. It specifies CATSRGGEYENIQYF.

V usage is TRBV10-3 and J usage is TRBJ2-3, with D possibly being TRBD1 (5 bases). CDR1 is ENHRY, CDR2 SYGVKD, per germline. Trimming removed 11 bases from V and 2 bases from J, with 20 bases in between. The CDR3 has 15 amino acids. CDR3 coding DNA: TGTGCCTCCACCAAGTTGGCAGGGCCCACAGATACGCAGTATTTT. Protein product: CASTKLAGPTDTQYF.

This clonotype has more than one count but fewer than ten. The chain combines TRBV9 with TRBJ2-2, with TRBD2 matching over 7 bases. With V trimmed by 2 bases and J by 0 bases, 1 base remained unmatched. Germline loops: CDR1 SGDLS, CDR2 YYNGEE. CDR3 size: 15 residues. The CDR3 sequence: CASSVTSSNTGELFF. The CDR3 nucleotides read TGTGCCAGCAGCGTGACTAGCTCGAACACCGGGGAGCTGTTTTTT.

This clonotype was detected a few times. The genes are TRBV7-2 and TRBJ1-1; D remains ambiguous. CDR3 length: 14 residues. Trimming took 0 bases from V and 5 from J, leaving 10 bases between them. The V gene's germline CDR1 is SGHTA and CDR2 FQGNSA. The chain's CDR3 is CASSLAPDGTEAFF. As DNA, the CDR3 is TGTGCCAGCAGCTTAGCCCCGGACGGGACTGAAGCTTTCTTT.

The V gene is TRBV3-1, the J gene TRBJ2-5; 9 positions match TRBD1. The CDR3 totals 14 residues. Germline CDR1 reads LGHDT; CDR2 reads YNNKEL (reference sequence). Trimming took 1 base from V and 5 from J; bases not matched to a gene: 2. DNA of the CDR3: TGTGCCAGCAGCCAAGCGGGGACAGGGGAGACCCAGTACTTC. It yields the protein CASSQAGTGETQYF.

The chain is built from TRBV6-2 or TRBV6-3 and TRBJ2-1; possible D gene TRBD2, 5 bases. V lost 7 bases to trimming and J lost 0 bases, with 13 bases between them. Germline CDR1 is MNHEY and CDR2 is SVGEGT. The CDR3 has 15 amino acids. The CDR3 DNA sequence: TGTGCCAGCATCAAGCGGTGGGGCTCCTACAATGAGCAGTTCTTC. Encoded protein: CASIKRWGSYNEQFF.

The V and J genes are TRBV6-1 and TRBJ2-3, with 9 bases fitting TRBD2. CDR3 length: 16 amino acids. In germline, CDR1 is MNHNS, CDR2 SASEGT. J lost 4 bases, V lost 6 bases, and 11 bases had no gene match. The CDR3 is CASRPTRGGRADTQYF. The CDR3 DNA sequence: TGTGCCAGCAGACCCACGCGGGGGGGAAGAGCAGATACGCAGTATTTT.

This clonotype came up a few times. CDR3: CASSLCKFF. In DNA form, the CDR3 reads TGTGCCAGCTCCCTTTGTAAGTTCTTC. The chain uses TRBV6-5 and TRBJ2-1, with D uncertain. Trimming removed 8 bases from V and 14 bases from J, with 10 bases in between. Germline assignment: CDR1 MNHEY and CDR2 SVGAGI. The CDR3 length is 9 residues.